The 12 T cell receptor beta chains in this list originate from one sample, sequenced in a study of preoperative IRX-2 immunotherapy in early breast cancer. Libraries were prepared by immunoSEQ multiplex PCR; TCRdb keeps only in-frame clonotypes and omits some of them. The table shows 25,000 to 30,000 clones, with 82% occurring only once. Treatment: preoperative locoregional IRX-2 cytokine immunotherapy. This sample was obtained from a patient treated with IRX-2 immunotherapy. These receptors were taken from a human donor with breast cancer.

This clone was observed a single time. The gene calls are TRBV19 and TRBJ1-2; D is unclear. Germline V gene sequence: CDR1 LNHDA, CDR2 SQIVND (reference sequence). Trimming took 7 bases from V and 4 from J, leaving 13 bases between them. The CDR3 totals 13 residues. CDR3 residues: CASTSPQSYGYTF. The CDR3 DNA is TGTGCCAGTACCTCCCCACAGAGCTATGGCTACACCTTC.

The chain couples TRBV19 to TRBJ2-3, with a tentative D call TRBD1 (5 bases). Germline CDR1 is LNHDA and CDR2 is SQIVND (reference sequence). There are 15 residues in the CDR3. V was shortened by 3 bases and J by 3 bases, with 13 bases between the two germline ends. For the CDR3, the DNA is TGTGCCAGTAGTATCGGACACCAATCAACAGATACGCAGTATTTT. Protein sequence: CASSIGHQSTDTQYF.

As DNA, the CDR3 is TGCGCCAGCAGCTTGTCCGGGGCCGCAAGGGCCTCCTACGAGCAGTACTTC. It specifies CASSLSGAARASYEQYF. This chain uses TRBV5-1 with TRBJ2-7, with D perhaps TRBD1 or TRBD2 (5 bases each). The CDR3 consists of 17 residues. V lost 1 base, J lost 0 bases, and 17 bases lay in between. The germline V gene encodes CDR1 SGHRS and CDR2 YFSETQ.

J is TRBJ2-7 and V is TRBV29-1; D perhaps matches TRBD2 (7 bases). CDR1 is SQVTM, CDR2 ANQGSEA, per germline. The CDR3 covers 15 residues. V gave up 1 base and J gave up 4 bases, with 17 bases separating them. CDR3 sequence reads: CSVEGMAGRGYEQYF. CDR3 coding DNA: TGCAGCGTTGAAGGTATGGCAGGGAGGGGGTACGAGCAGTACTTC.

This chain joins TRBV6-7 and TRBJ1-1, with D unresolved. TRBV6-7 is designated an ORF whose function remains uncertain. V gave up 4 bases and J gave up 1 base, with 7 bases separating them. The CDR3 totals 13 residues. This chain's CDR3 is CASSLGRNTEAFF. The CDR3 DNA sequence: TGTGCCAGCAGTTTGGGGAGGAACACTGAAGCTTTCTTT.

The chain uses TRBV19 and TRBJ1-5; 8 bases are a match to TRBD1. Germline V gene sequence: CDR1 LNHDA, CDR2 SQIVND (reference sequence). With 6 bases clipped from V and 6 bases from J, the junction kept 4 bases outside the gene matches. This CDR3 is built from 13 residues. CDR3 nucleotides: TGTGCCAGTAGGGGACAGGTCAGTCAGCCCCAGCATTTT. It specifies CASRGQVSQPQHF.

J is TRBJ1-4 and V is TRBV5-1; D is ambiguous. Germline CDR1 and CDR2: SGHRS and YFSETQ. This CDR3 comprises 15 residues. Trimming pared 0 bases from V and 8 bases from J, leaving 14 bases between. CDR3 protein: CASSLVGQRAEKLFF. In DNA, the CDR3 is TGCGCCAGCAGCTTGGTCGGGCAGAGGGCCGAAAAACTGTTTTTT.

As DNA, the CDR3 is TGTGCCAGCAGCTTATCGGTCTCCTACAATGAGCAGTTCTTC. This sequence encodes CASSLSVSYNEQFF. The chain recombines TRBV7-7 with TRBJ2-1, with D unclear. Germline V lookup: CDR1 SSHAT, CDR2 FNYEAQ (reference sequence). V was cut by 2 bases and J by 0 bases, with 5 bases left in between. The CDR3 is 14 amino acids.

The rearrangement uses TRBV7-4 and TRBJ2-7; TRBD1 matches 8 bases. Germline lookup yields CDR1 SGHVT and CDR2 SQSDAQ. The length of the CDR3 is 14 residues. The J segment lost 2 bases and the V segment lost 5 bases, leaving 5 bases of the junction unmatched. Written as DNA, the CDR3 is TGTGCCAGCAGCGGGGGGACAGGACCCTACGAGCAGTACTTC. It yields the protein CASSGGTGPYEQYF.

The chain has TRBV5-1 and TRBJ1-1; D gene unclear. V was pared by 4 bases and J by 1 base, with 14 bases between. The CDR3 contains 15 residues. From germline, CDR1 is SGHRS and CDR2 YFSETQ. CDR3 protein: CASSLTGVQNTEAFF. As DNA, the CDR3 is TGCGCCAGCAGCCTAACCGGGGTTCAGAACACTGAAGCTTTCTTT.

The chain has TRBV11-3 and TRBJ2-1, with 10 nucleotides matching TRBD1. The junction had 5 bases not matched to a gene; V was cut back by 3 bases and J by 9 bases. Germline V gives CDR1 SGHNT, CDR2 YENEEA. The CDR3 loop spans 14 amino acids. The CDR3 nucleotides are TGTGCCAGCAGCTTGGGGACAGGGGTGAGTGAGCAGTTCTTC. This translates into CASSLGTGVSEQFF.

The chain uses TRBV19 and TRBJ1-1; D unresolved. V gave up 3 bases and J gave up 1 base, with 15 bases separating them. Germline loops: CDR1 LNHDA, CDR2 SQIVND (reference sequence). This CDR3 is built from 16 residues. Here the CDR3 DNA reads TGTGCCAGTAGTATTGACCCCCTACTAGGGAACACTGAAGCTTTCTTT. As protein: CASSIDPLLGNTEAFF.